This T cell receptor beta chain stems from a study of identical twins. Study-level findings and limits: With monozygotic twins, out-of-frame TCR alpha sharing exceeded what models estimated. With beta out-of-frame sequences, excess sharing by twins was weaker. There were fewer insertions in abundant cord blood beta clonotypes, but memory repertoires showed no such pattern. Alpha sequences that were out-of-frame and twin-shared showed an excess of low generation probability.

This clonotype occurred a few times. Antigen specificity is unknown. One entry per CDR3 protein results from TCRdb running MiXCR on the 5' RACE reads. The sample yields about 390,000 distinct CDR3 sequences, roughly 9% seen once. The sequence was obtained from a woman aged 45-65 years in good health. Sequences were obtained from naive T cells sorted from blood.

The CDR3 region has the DNA TGTGCCAGCAGCGCGACTAGCGTGGGCACAGATACGCAGTATTTT. This gives the protein CASSATSVGTDTQYF. This chain uses TRBV11-3 with TRBJ2-3; 8 positions match TRBD2. The J segment lost 1 base and the V segment lost 5 bases, leaving 5 bases of the junction unmatched. The CDR3 contains 15 residues. The germline CDR1 and CDR2 sequences are SGHNT and YENEEA.